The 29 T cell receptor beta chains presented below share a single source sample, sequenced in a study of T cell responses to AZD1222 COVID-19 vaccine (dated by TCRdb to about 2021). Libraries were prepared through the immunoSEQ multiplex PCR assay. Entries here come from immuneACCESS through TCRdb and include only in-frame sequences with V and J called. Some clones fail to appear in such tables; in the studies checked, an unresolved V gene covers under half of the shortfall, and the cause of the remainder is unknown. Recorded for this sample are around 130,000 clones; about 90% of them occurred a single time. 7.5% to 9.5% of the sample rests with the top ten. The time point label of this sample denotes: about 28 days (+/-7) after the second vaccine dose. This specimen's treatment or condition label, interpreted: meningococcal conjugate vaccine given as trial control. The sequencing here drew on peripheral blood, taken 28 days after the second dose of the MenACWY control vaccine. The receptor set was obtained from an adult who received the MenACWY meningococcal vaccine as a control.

The CDR3 sequence is CASSYLQQTPYEQYF. As DNA, the CDR3 is TGTGCCAGCAGTTACTTACAGCAAACACCCTACGAGCAGTACTTC. This chain links TRBV6-6 with TRBJ2-7; D remains ambiguous. V was clipped by 1 base and J by 2 bases, with 12 bases between them. The germline V gene encodes CDR1 MNHNY and CDR2 SVGAGI (reference sequence). The length of the CDR3 is 15 residues.

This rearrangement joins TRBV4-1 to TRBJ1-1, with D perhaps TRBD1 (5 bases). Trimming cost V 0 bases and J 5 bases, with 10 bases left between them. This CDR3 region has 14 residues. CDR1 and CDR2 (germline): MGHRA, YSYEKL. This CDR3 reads CASSQDRGGTEAFF. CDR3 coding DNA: TGCGCCAGCAGCCAAGACCGGGGCGGAACTGAAGCTTTCTTT.

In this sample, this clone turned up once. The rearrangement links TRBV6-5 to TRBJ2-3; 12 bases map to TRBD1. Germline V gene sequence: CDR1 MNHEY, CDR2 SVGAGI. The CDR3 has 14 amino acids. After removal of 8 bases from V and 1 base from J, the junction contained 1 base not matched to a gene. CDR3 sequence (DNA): TGTGCCAGCGGGGACAGGGGGCGCACAGATACGCAGTATTTT. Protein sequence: CASGDRGRTDTQYF.

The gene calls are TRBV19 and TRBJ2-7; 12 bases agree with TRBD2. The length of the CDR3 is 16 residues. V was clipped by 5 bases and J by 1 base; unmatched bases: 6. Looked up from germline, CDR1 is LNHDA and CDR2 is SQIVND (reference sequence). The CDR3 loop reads CASSAEGTSGSYEQYF. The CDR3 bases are TGTGCCAGTAGTGCAGAAGGGACTAGCGGGTCCTACGAGCAGTACTTC.

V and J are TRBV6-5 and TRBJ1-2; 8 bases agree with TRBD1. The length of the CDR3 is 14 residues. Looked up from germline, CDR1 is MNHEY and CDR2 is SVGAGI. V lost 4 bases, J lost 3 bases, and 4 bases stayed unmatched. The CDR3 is CASSWDRSDYGYTF. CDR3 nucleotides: TGTGCCAGCAGTTGGGACAGGTCGGACTATGGCTACACCTTC.

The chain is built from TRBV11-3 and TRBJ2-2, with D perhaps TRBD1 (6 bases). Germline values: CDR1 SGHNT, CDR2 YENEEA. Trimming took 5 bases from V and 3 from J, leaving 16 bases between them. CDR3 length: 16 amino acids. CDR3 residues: CASSPVQGQDTGELFF. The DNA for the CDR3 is TGTGCCAGCAGCCCGGTACAGGGTCAAGACACCGGGGAGCTGTTTTTT.

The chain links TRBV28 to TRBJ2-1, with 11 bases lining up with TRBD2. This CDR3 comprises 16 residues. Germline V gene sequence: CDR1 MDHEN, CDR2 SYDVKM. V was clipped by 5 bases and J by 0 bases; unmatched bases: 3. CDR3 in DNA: TGTGCCAGCAGTATTACTAGCGGGAGCTCCTACAATGAGCAGTTCTTC. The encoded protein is CASSITSGSSYNEQFF.

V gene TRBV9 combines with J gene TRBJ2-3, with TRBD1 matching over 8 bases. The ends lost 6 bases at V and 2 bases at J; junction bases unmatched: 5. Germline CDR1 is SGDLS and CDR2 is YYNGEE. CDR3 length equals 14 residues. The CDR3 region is CASTTTGATDTQYF. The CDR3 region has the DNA TGTGCCAGCACTACGACAGGGGCCACAGATACGCAGTATTTT.

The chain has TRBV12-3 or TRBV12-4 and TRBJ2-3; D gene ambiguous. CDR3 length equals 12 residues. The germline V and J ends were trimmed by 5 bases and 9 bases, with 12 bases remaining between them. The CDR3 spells CASSTRPGTQYF. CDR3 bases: TGTGCCAGCAGTACCAGGCCAGGAACGCAGTATTTT.

CDR3 loop: CASSEVGQSSYNSPLHF. CDR3 sequence (DNA): TGTGCCAGCAGTGAAGTCGGCCAGAGCTCCTATAATTCACCCCTCCACTTT. The rearrangement uses TRBV2 and TRBJ1-6; unclear D gene. The V gene's germline CDR1 is SNHLY and CDR2 FYNNEI. Trimming cost V 1 base and J 0 bases, with 10 bases left between them. CDR3 length: 17 residues.

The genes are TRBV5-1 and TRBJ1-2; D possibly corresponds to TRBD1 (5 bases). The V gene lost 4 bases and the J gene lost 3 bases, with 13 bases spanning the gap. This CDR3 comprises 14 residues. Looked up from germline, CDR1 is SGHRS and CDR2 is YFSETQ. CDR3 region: CASSPGRIDYGYTF. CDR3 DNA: TGCGCCAGCAGCCCGGGACGGATCGACTATGGCTACACCTTC.

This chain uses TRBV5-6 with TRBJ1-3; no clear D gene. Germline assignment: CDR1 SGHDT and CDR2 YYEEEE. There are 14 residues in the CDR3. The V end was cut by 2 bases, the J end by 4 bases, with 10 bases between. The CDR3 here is CASSLTVWGNTIYF. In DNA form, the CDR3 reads TGTGCCAGCAGCTTAACGGTTTGGGGAAACACCATATATTTT.

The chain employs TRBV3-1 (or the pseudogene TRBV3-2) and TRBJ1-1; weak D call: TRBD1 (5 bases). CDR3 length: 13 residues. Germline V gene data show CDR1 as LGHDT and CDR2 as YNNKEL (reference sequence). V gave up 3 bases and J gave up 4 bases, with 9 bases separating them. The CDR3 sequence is CASSQGVGTEAFF. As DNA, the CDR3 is TGTGCCAGCAGCCAGGGGGTTGGCACTGAAGCTTTCTTT.

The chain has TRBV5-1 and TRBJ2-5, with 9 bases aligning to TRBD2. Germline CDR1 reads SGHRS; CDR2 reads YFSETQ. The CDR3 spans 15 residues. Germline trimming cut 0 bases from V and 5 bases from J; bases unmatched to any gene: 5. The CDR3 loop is CASSLGSGSRETQYF. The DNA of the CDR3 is TGCGCCAGCAGCTTGGGTAGCGGGAGTCGGGAGACCCAGTACTTC.

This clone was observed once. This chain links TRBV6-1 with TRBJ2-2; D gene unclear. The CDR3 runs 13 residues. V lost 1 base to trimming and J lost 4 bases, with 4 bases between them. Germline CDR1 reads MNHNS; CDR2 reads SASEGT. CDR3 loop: CASSEVSTGELFF. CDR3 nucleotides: TGTGCCAGCAGTGAAGTTTCCACCGGGGAGCTGTTTTTT.

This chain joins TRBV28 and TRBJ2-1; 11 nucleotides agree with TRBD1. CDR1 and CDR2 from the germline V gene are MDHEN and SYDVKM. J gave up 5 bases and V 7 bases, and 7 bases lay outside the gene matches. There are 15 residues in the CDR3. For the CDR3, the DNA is TGTGCCAGCAACCAGGGGGGACAGGGGGACAATGAGCAGTTCTTC. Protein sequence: CASNQGGQGDNEQFF.

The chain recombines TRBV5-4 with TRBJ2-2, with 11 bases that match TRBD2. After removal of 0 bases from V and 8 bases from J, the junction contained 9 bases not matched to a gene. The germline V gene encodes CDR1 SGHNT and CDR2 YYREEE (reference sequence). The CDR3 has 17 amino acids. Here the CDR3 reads CASSLGGTSGVGGELFF. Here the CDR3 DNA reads TGTGCCAGCAGCTTGGGTGGGACTAGCGGTGTAGGAGGGGAGCTGTTTTTT.

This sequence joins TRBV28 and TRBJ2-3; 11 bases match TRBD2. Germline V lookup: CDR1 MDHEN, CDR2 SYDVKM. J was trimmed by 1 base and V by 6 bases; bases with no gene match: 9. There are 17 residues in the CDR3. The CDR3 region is CASRKYGTSGRTDTQYF. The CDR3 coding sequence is TGTGCCAGCAGAAAATACGGGACTAGCGGCCGCACAGATACGCAGTATTTT.

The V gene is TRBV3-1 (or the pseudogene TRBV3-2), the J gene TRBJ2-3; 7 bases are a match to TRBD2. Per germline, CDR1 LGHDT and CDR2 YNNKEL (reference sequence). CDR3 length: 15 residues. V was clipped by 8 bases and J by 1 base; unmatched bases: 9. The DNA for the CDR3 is TGTGCCAGCGGGGGACTTGCGGGGGGCACAGATACGCAGTATTTT. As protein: CASGGLAGGTDTQYF.

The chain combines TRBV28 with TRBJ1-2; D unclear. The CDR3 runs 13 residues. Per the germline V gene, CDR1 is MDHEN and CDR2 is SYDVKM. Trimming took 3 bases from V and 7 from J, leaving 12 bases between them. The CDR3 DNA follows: TGTGCCAGCAGTTTCCTGGGGAGCTCTGGCTACACCTTC. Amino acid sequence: CASSFLGSSGYTF.

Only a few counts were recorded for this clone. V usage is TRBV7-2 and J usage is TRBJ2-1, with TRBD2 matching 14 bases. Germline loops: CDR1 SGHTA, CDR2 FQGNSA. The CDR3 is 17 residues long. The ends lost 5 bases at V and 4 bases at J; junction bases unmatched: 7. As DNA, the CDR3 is TGTGCCAGCAGCGCGGGACTAGCGGGAGAGGGTTACAATGAGCAGTTCTTC. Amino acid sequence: CASSAGLAGEGYNEQFF.

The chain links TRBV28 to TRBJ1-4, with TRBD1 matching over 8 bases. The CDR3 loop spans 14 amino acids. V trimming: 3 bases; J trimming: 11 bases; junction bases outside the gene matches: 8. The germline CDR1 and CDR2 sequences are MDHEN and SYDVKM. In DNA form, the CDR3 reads TGTGCCAGCAGTTTGACAGGGGAGGTGGAGAAACTGTTTTTT. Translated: CASSLTGEVEKLFF.

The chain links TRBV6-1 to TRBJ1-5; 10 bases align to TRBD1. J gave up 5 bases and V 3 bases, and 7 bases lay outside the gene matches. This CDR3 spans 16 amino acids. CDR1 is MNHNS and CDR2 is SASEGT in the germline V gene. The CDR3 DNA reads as TGTGCCAGCAGTGATGACAGGGGGCTCCCCCATCAGCCCCAGCATTTT. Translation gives CASSDDRGLPHQPQHF.

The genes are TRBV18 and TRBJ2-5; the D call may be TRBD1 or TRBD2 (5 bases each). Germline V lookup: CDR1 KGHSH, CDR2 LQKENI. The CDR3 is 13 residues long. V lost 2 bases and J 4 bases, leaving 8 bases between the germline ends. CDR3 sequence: CASSPGAGETQYF. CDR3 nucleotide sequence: TGTGCCAGCTCACCAGGGGCGGGAGAGACCCAGTACTTC.

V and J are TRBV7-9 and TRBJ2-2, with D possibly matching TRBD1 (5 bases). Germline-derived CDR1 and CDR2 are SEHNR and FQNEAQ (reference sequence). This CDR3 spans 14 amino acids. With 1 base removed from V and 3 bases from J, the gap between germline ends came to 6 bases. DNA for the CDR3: TGTGCCAGCAGCTTAGGACAGTACACCGGGGAGCTGTTTTTT. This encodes CASSLGQYTGELFF.

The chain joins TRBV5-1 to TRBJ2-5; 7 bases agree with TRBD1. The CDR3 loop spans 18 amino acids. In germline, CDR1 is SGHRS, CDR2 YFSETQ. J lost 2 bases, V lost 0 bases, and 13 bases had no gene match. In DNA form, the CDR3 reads TGCGCCAGCAGCTTGGTTGTAGGGGGCCAACTCGGACAAGAGACCCAGTACTTC. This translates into CASSLVVGGQLGQETQYF. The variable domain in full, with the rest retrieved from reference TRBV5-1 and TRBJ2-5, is KAGVTQTPRYLIKTRGQQVTLSCSPISGHRSVSWYQQTPGQGLQFLFEYFSETQRNKGNFPGRFSGRQFSNSRSEMNVSTLELGDSALYLCASSLVVGGQLGQETQYFGPGTRLLVL.

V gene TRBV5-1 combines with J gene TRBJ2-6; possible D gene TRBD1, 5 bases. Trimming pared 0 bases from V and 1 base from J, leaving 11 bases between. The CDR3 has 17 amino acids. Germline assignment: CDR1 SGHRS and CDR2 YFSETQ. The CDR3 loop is CASSLVPQGSGANVLTF. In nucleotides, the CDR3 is TGCGCCAGCAGCTTGGTCCCCCAGGGATCTGGGGCCAACGTCCTGACTTTC.

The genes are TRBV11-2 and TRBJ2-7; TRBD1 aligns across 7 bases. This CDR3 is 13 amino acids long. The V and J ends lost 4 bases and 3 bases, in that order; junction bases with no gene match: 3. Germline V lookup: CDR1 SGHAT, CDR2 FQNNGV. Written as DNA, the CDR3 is TGTGCCAGCAGCTCAAGGGGGCTCTACGAGCAGTACTTC. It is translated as CASSSRGLYEQYF.

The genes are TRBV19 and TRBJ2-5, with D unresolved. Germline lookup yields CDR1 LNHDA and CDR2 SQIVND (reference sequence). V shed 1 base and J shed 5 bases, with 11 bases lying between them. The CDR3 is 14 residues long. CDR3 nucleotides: TGTGCCAGTAGTATAGGCGTGGGGTATGAGACCCAGTACTTC. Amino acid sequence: CASSIGVGYETQYF.